These 32 T cell receptor beta chains originate from one sample sequenced in a study of blood T cell repertoires in COVID-19 (dated by TCRdb to about 2020). The library was built by means of the immunoSEQ multiplex PCR assay. Entries here come from immuneACCESS through TCRdb and include only in-frame sequences with V and J called. Some clones fail to appear in such tables; in the studies checked, an unresolved V gene covers under half of the shortfall, and the cause of the remainder is unknown. The sample has about 140,000 clones on record, around nine tenths of them singletons. The ten largest clones capture more than 4% of the sample. Sequencing was performed on peripheral blood. These receptor sequences come from a middle-aged woman with acute or convalescent COVID-19.

The chain uses TRBV9 and TRBJ2-1; 7 positions match TRBD2. This CDR3 has 14 amino acids. Germline lookup yields CDR1 SGDLS and CDR2 YYNGEE. J gave up 5 bases and V 2 bases, and 4 bases lay outside the gene matches. CDR3 loop: CASSVAGANNEQFF. DNA for the CDR3: TGTGCCAGCAGCGTTGCGGGAGCGAACAATGAGCAGTTCTTC.

The chain combines TRBV7-2 with TRBJ2-1, with unresolved D. Germline V gene sequence: CDR1 SGHTA, CDR2 FQGNSA. The CDR3 is 14 amino acids. V lost 5 bases to trimming and J lost 0 bases, with 8 bases between them. DNA of the CDR3: TGTGCCAGCAGCGCCTATGGCTCCTACAATGAGCAGTTCTTC. This sequence encodes CASSAYGSYNEQFF.

The chain uses TRBV7-3 and TRBJ1-1; D ambiguous. CDR1 SGHTA and CDR2 FQGTGA come from the germline V gene. With 5 bases removed from V and 4 bases from J, the gap between germline ends came to 14 bases. CDR3 size: 14 residues. The chain's CDR3 is CASSQTPGITEAFF. Here the CDR3 DNA reads TGTGCCAGCAGCCAGACACCGGGGATCACTGAAGCTTTCTTT.

The chain couples TRBV11-1 to TRBJ2-1; 9 nucleotides match TRBD2. There are 15 residues in the CDR3. CDR1 is SGHAT, CDR2 FQDESV, per germline (reference sequence). With V trimmed by 5 bases and J by 8 bases, 10 bases remained unmatched. CDR3: CASSPQAGGGYEQFF. Here the CDR3 DNA reads TGTGCCAGCAGCCCCCAGGCGGGAGGGGGCTATGAGCAGTTCTTC.

J is TRBJ1-1 and V is TRBV6-2 or TRBV6-3, with 7 bases lining up with TRBD1. Germline CDR1 MNHEY, CDR2 SVGEGT. Trimming removed 2 bases from V and 1 base from J; junction bases left unmatched: 19. CDR3 length equals 20 residues. DNA of the CDR3: TGTGCCAGCAGTTACCCGTCCTCTTTACAGGGGACCACCGGGAACACTGAAGCTTTCTTT. It is translated as CASSYPSSLQGTTGNTEAFF.

The CDR3: CASSPPPLAKNIQYF. The CDR3, as DNA: TGTGCCAGCAGCCCCCCCCCACTAGCCAAAAACATTCAGTACTTC. The chain links TRBV7-2 to TRBJ2-4, with D unclear. Germline lookup yields CDR1 SGHTA and CDR2 FQGNSA. The CDR3 runs 15 residues. Trimming cost V 5 bases and J 0 bases, with 11 bases left between them. The complete variable domain, with remaining parts taken from reference TRBV7-2 and TRBJ2-4, reads GAGVSQSPSNKVTEKGKDVELRCDPISGHTALYWYRQSLGQGLEFLIYFQGNSAPDKSGLPSDRFSAERTGGSVSTLTIQRTQQEDSAVYLCASSPPPLAKNIQYFGAGTRLSVL.

The V and J genes are TRBV9 and TRBJ1-2, with D tentatively TRBD1 (5 bases). Trimming pared 4 bases from V and 2 bases from J, leaving 12 bases between. Germline V CDR1 and CDR2: SGDLS, YYNGEE. The CDR3 consists of 14 residues. CDR3 coding DNA: TGTGCCAGCAGCCTCGGAGGGGACAACTATGGCTACACCTTC. Translating gives CASSLGGDNYGYTF.

The chain joins TRBV7-8 to TRBJ2-2; a weak D match, TRBD2 (7 bases). The ends were cut back, 3 bases at V and 6 bases at J, with 14 bases in the middle. The CDR3 spans 15 residues. Germline values: CDR1 SGHVS, CDR2 FQNEAQ. The CDR3 loop is CASSFSRGGPGELFF. DNA for the CDR3: TGTGCCAGCAGCTTCAGTAGGGGGGGTCCCGGGGAGCTGTTTTTT.

V usage is TRBV2 and J usage is TRBJ1-3; 9 bases are a match to TRBD1. Germline V gene lookup returns CDR1 SNHLY and CDR2 FYNNEI. J gave up 4 bases and V 6 bases, and 7 bases lay outside the gene matches. CDR3 size: 15 residues. The CDR3: CASRPTGGSGNTIYF. CDR3 DNA: TGTGCCAGCAGGCCGACAGGGGGTTCAGGAAACACCATATATTTT.

This chain connects TRBV12-5 to TRBJ1-1; TRBD1 aligns across 7 bases. Germline values: CDR1 LGHNT, CDR2 FRNRAP. The trim removed 2 bases at V and 0 bases at J, leaving 6 bases unmatched. This CDR3 spans 16 amino acids. CDR3 bases: TGTGCTAGTGGTTTGTCCCAGGGACAGCTGAACACTGAAGCTTTCTTT. It codes for CASGLSQGQLNTEAFF.

This clone turned up a few times. This chain links TRBV10-3 with TRBJ2-7; TRBD1 agrees at 10 bases. CDR1 is ENHRY, CDR2 SYGVKD, per germline. The CDR3 is 14 residues long. With V trimmed by 4 bases and J by 4 bases, 4 bases remained unmatched. CDR3 residues: CAISGRDRGYEQYF. In nucleotides, the CDR3 is TGTGCCATCAGTGGCCGGGACAGGGGATACGAGCAGTACTTC.

The rearrangement joins TRBV19 to TRBJ1-1; TRBD1 aligns across 8 bases. Germline V CDR1 and CDR2: LNHDA, SQIVND (reference sequence). This CDR3 region has 17 residues. Trimming at V came to 0 bases and at J to 1 base, leaving 7 bases not matched to a gene. The CDR3 DNA reads TGTGCCAGTAGTATAGAGCTGGCAGGGGGCTGGAACACTGAAGCTTTCTTT. This sequence encodes CASSIELAGGWNTEAFF.

In this sample, this clone turned up a few times. The CDR3, as DNA: TGTGCCAGTAGTATAGGCACCGCACAGGGACGGGGCGAGCAGTACTTC. As protein: CASSIGTAQGRGEQYF. The J gene is TRBJ2-7, the V gene TRBV19; the D gene is possibly TRBD1 (6 bases). Looked up from germline, CDR1 is LNHDA and CDR2 is SQIVND (reference sequence). This CDR3 spans 16 amino acids. V lost 1 base to trimming and J lost 6 bases, with 19 bases between them.

The gene calls are TRBV2 and TRBJ1-2, with 8 bases lining up with TRBD1. Losses at the gene ends were 6 bases for V and 8 bases for J; bases not matched to a gene: 8. Germline loops: CDR1 SNHLY, CDR2 FYNNEI. The CDR3 loop spans 13 amino acids. CDR3 sequence reads: CASRARQGNGYTF. The CDR3 DNA reads as TGTGCCAGCAGAGCCCGACAGGGGAACGGCTACACCTTC.

The chain couples TRBV9 to TRBJ2-7, with TRBD2 matching 12 bases. Germline-derived CDR1 and CDR2 are SGDLS and YYNGEE. The length of the CDR3 is 16 residues. The V gene end was trimmed by 4 bases and the J gene end by 5 bases; junction bases not matched to a gene: 10. The CDR3 nucleotides read TGTGCCAGCAGCCCGAGAGGGACTAGCGGGTGGGACGAGCAGTACTTC. This gives the protein CASSPRGTSGWDEQYF.

The chain uses TRBV6-5 and TRBJ1-2, with D perhaps TRBD1 (6 bases). This CDR3 spans 12 amino acids. Germline CDR1 and CDR2: MNHEY and SVGAGI. Trimming took 10 bases from V and 2 from J, leaving 11 bases between them. The CDR3, as DNA: TGTGCCATCGCTGACAGGAACTATGGCTACACCTTC. It codes for CAIADRNYGYTF.

This clone was seen more than once but under ten times. The genes are TRBV24-1 and TRBJ1-3; unclear D gene. This CDR3 region has 12 residues. V was pared by 6 bases and J by 4 bases, with 6 bases between. CDR1 is KGHDR and CDR2 is SFDVKD in the germline V gene. In DNA form, the CDR3 reads TGTGCCACCAGTAACGGGGGAAACACCATATATTTT. It is translated as CATSNGGNTIYF.

This clone appeared once. The chain is built from TRBV4-3 and TRBJ1-1; 7 bases are shared with TRBD1. The germline gives CDR1 LGHNA, CDR2 YSLEER. The V and J ends lost 2 bases and 1 base, in that order; junction bases with no gene match: 7. The CDR3 sequence is 16 residues long. Here the CDR3 DNA reads TGCGCCAGCAGCCAATATCCACAGGGGTCGAACACTGAAGCTTTCTTT. Residues: CASSQYPQGSNTEAFF.

The genes are TRBV20-1 and TRBJ2-7; D gene unclear. The CDR3 length is 11 residues. Germline lookup yields CDR1 DFQATT and CDR2 SNEGSKA (reference sequence). Trimming shortened V by 4 bases and J by 3 bases, and 7 bases separated the two germline ends. The DNA for the CDR3 is TGCAGTGCTAATCAGAACTACGAGCAGTACTTC. Residues: CSANQNYEQYF.

The chain employs TRBV5-1 and TRBJ1-2; D unclear. Trimming cost V 0 bases and J 7 bases, with 7 bases left between them. This CDR3 region has 12 residues. The germline gives CDR1 SGHRS, CDR2 YFSETQ. CDR3 DNA sequence: TGCGCCAGCAGCTTGGCCTCCGGTGGCTACACCTTC. This gives the protein CASSLASGGYTF.

This sequence joins TRBV7-8 and TRBJ1-2; TRBD1 matches 8 bases. V shed 9 bases and J 4 bases; nucleotides not matched to a gene: 7. The CDR3 loop spans 13 amino acids. Per the germline V gene, CDR1 is SGHVS and CDR2 is FQNEAQ. The chain's CDR3 is CASTDRDGYGYTF. DNA for the CDR3: TGTGCCAGTACGGACAGGGACGGCTATGGCTACACCTTC. The entire variable domain, with the rest obtained from reference TRBV7-8 and TRBJ1-2, is as follows: GAGVSQSPRYKVAKRGQDVALRCDPISGHVSLFWYQQALGQGPEFLTYFQNEAQLDKSGLPSDRFFAERPEGSVSTLKIQRTQQEDSAVYLCASTDRDGYGYTFGSGTRLTVV.

The chain recombines TRBV3-1 (or the pseudogene TRBV3-2) with TRBJ2-2; perhaps TRBD2 as D (5 bases). Trimming cost V 8 bases and J 1 base, with 17 bases left between them. Germline V lookup: CDR1 LGHDT, CDR2 YNNKEL (reference sequence). CDR3 size: 16 residues. CDR3 sequence: CASRRAGILNTGELFF. As DNA, the CDR3 is TGTGCCAGCCGTCGGGCGGGCATTCTGAACACCGGGGAGCTGTTTTTT.

V is TRBV6-2 or TRBV6-3 and J is TRBJ2-5; 8 bases match TRBD1. V gave up 2 bases and J gave up 6 bases; unmatched junction bases: 5. The CDR3 sequence is 14 residues long. CDR1 is MNHEY, CDR2 SVGEGT, per germline. This CDR3 reads CASSYAGGSKTQYF. CDR3 bases: TGTGCCAGCAGTTACGCAGGGGGCTCCAAGACCCAGTACTTC.

V usage is TRBV10-3 and J usage is TRBJ2-5; TRBD1 agrees at 7 bases. CDR3 length: 15 residues. J was trimmed by 2 bases and V by 6 bases; bases with no gene match: 9. Germline V gene lookup returns CDR1 ENHRY and CDR2 SYGVKD. For the CDR3, the DNA is TGTGCCATCAGCGCCGGGACAGCCTCACAAGAGACCCAGTACTTC. It translates to CAISAGTASQETQYF.

J is TRBJ2-1 and V is TRBV6-4; TRBD2 matches at 11 bases. The CDR3 extends over 16 amino acids. In germline, CDR1 is MRHNA, CDR2 SNTAGT. V was clipped by 4 bases and J by 3 bases; unmatched bases: 5. The CDR3 protein is CASSGPGTSGYNEQFF. The CDR3, as DNA: TGTGCCAGCAGTGGCCCCGGGACTAGCGGCTACAATGAGCAGTTCTTC.

The chain joins TRBV18 to TRBJ2-2; TRBD1 agrees at 9 bases. Germline CDR1 is KGHSH and CDR2 is LQKENI. J gave up 6 bases and V 2 bases, and 13 bases lay outside the gene matches. This CDR3 is built from 18 residues. In DNA, the CDR3 is TGTGCCAGCTCACCATACTCCGCCGGGACAGGGAGGTCCGGGGAGCTGTTTTTT. This codes for CASSPYSAGTGRSGELFF. The full variable domain, rest sourced from reference TRBV18 and TRBJ2-2, is NAGVMQNPRHLVRRRGQEARLRCSPMKGHSHVYWYRQLPEEGLKFMVYLQKENIIDESGMPKERFSAEFPKEGPSILRIQQVVRGDSAAYFCASSPYSAGTGRSGELFFGEGSRLTVL.

The table lists this clone with a count of one. The gene calls are TRBV7-2 and TRBJ2-1; TRBD2 aligns across 8 bases. This CDR3 region has 15 residues. The junction had 5 bases not matched to a gene; V was cut back by 3 bases and J by 4 bases. In germline, CDR1 is SGHTA, CDR2 FQGNSA. The CDR3 protein is CASSFTGGAYNEQFF. The CDR3 coding sequence is TGTGCCAGCAGCTTTACGGGAGGGGCTTACAATGAGCAGTTCTTC.

The rearrangement links TRBV12-3 or TRBV12-4 to TRBJ1-1; D may be TRBD1 (6 bases). The length of the CDR3 is 13 residues. Trimming pared 7 bases from V and 3 bases from J, leaving 12 bases between. For the CDR3, the DNA is TGTGCCAGCACCCAGGACAGTTACACTGAAGCTTTCTTT. Translation gives CASTQDSYTEAFF.

The V gene is TRBV6-5, the J gene TRBJ2-2, with 7 bases matching TRBD1. CDR3 length equals 15 residues. The germline gives CDR1 MNHEY, CDR2 SVGAGI. With V trimmed by 5 bases and J by 5 bases, 8 bases remained unmatched. The CDR3 sequence: CASSRQGGFTGELFF. The CDR3, as DNA: TGTGCCAGCAGTCGACAAGGGGGCTTTACCGGGGAGCTGTTTTTT.

This rearrangement joins TRBV24-1 to TRBJ2-1; maybe TRBD2 (6 bases). The V gene's germline CDR1 is KGHDR and CDR2 SFDVKD. CDR3 length: 15 residues. Trimming stripped 0 bases from V and 6 bases from J, with 11 bases between. In DNA, the CDR3 is TGTGCCACCAGTGATTTGCTGGGGGGTAGCAATGAGCAGTTCTTC. Encoded protein: CATSDLLGGSNEQFF.

The rearrangement links TRBV11-1 to TRBJ2-7; D is possibly TRBD1 (5 bases). Germline loops: CDR1 SGHAT, CDR2 FQDESV (reference sequence). CDR3 size: 13 residues. Trimming stripped 5 bases from V and 4 bases from J, with 12 bases between. CDR3 sequence: CASSPLYRYEQYF. CDR3 DNA: TGTGCCAGCAGCCCCCTCTACAGGTACGAGCAGTACTTC.

This clone was counted a single time. This sequence joins TRBV28 and TRBJ1-1, with a tentative D call TRBD1 (5 bases). V lost 5 bases, J lost 2 bases, and 15 bases lay in between. Germline assignment: CDR1 MDHEN and CDR2 SYDVKM. This CDR3 has 15 residues. The CDR3 sequence: CASSPPDRLNTEAFF. CDR3 in DNA: TGTGCCAGCAGTCCCCCTGACAGACTCAACACTGAAGCTTTCTTT. The complete variable domain, with remaining parts taken from reference TRBV28 and TRBJ1-1, reads DVKVTQSSRYLVKRTGEKVFLECVQDMDHENMFWYRQDPGLGLRLIYFSYDVKMKEKGDIPEGYSVSREKKERFSLILESASTNQTSMYLCASSPPDRLNTEAFFGQGTRLTVV.